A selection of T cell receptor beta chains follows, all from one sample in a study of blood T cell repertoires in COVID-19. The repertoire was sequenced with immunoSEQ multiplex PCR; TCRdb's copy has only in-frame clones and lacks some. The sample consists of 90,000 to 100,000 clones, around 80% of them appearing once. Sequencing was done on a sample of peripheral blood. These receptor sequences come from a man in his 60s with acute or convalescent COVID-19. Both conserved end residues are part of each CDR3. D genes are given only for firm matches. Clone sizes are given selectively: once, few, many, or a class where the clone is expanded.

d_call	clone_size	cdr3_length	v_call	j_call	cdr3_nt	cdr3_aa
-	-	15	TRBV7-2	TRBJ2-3	TGTGCCAGCAGCTTAACCCCGGGAGAAACAGATACGCAGTATTTT	CASSLTPGETDTQYF
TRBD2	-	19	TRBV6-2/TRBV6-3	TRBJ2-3	TGTGCCAGCAGTTACCCGGGGATCGCGACTAGCGGGAGTACAGATACGCAGTATTTT	CASSYPGIATSGSTDTQYF
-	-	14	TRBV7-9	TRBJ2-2	TGTGCCAGCAGCTTAAAGACTGACACCGGGGAGCTGTTTTTT	CASSLKTDTGELFF
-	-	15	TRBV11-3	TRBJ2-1	TGTGCCAGCAGCTCGAGGGAGTTGGTTTCGTATGAGCAGTTCTTC	CASSSRELVSYEQFF
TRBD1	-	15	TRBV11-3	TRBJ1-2	TGTGCCAGCAGCCCCCGACAGGGGGTGGGCTATGGCTACACCTTC	CASSPRQGVGYGYTF
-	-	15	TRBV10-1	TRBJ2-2	TGCGCCAGCAGTGAATTATCAGGGAAACCCGGGGAGCTGTTTTTT	CASSELSGKPGELFF
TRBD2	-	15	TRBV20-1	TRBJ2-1	TGCAGTGCTAGTGATACCGGGGGGTGGGGCAATGAGCAGTTCTTC	CSASDTGGWGNEQFF
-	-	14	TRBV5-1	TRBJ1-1	TGCGCCAGCAGCTTGGAGTCGGTGAACACTGAAGCTTTCTTT	CASSLESVNTEAFF
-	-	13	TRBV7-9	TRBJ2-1	TGTGCCAGCAGCTTAGAGGGGTTGAATGAGCAGTTCTTC	CASSLEGLNEQFF
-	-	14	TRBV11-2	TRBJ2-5	TGTGCCAGCAGCTTAATAAGGGGCCCGGAGACCCAGTACTTC	CASSLIRGPETQYF
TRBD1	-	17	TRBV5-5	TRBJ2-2	TGTGCCAGCAGCCCAACTCGGACAGGGGGCCGGACCGGGGAGCTGTTTTTT	CASSPTRTGGRTGELFF
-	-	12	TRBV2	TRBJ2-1	TGTGCCAGCACGGCGGACTACAATGAGCAGTTCTTC	CASTADYNEQFF
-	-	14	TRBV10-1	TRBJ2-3	TGCGCCAGCAGCGGTGCGGGGCTCACAGATACGCAGTATTTT	CASSGAGLTDTQYF
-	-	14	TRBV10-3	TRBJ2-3	TGTGCCATCAGTGTCTTTGACTTCTCAGATACGCAGTATTTT	CAISVFDFSDTQYF
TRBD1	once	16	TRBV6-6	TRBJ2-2	TGTGCCAGCAGTTACTCGGAGGGGACAGGGCCCGGGGAGCTGTTTTTT	CASSYSEGTGPGELFF
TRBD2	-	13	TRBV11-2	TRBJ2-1	TGTGCCAGCAGCTTAGGCAGCGGGGAGGAGCAGTTCTTC	CASSLGSGEEQFF
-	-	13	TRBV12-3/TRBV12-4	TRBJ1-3	TGTGCAGCTCGGTCAACTACTGGAAACACCATATATTTT	CAARSTTGNTIYF
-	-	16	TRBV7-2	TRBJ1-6	TGTGCCAGCAGCTCCCAACCAGGCTTCTATAATTCACCCCTCCACTTT	CASSSQPGFYNSPLHF
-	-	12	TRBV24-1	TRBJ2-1	TGTGCCACGCAGCAGGGAAACAATGAGCAGTTCTTC	CATQQGNNEQFF
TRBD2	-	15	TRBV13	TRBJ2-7	TGTGCCAGCAGCTTTAGCGGGGGGACCTCCTACGAGCAGTACTTC	CASSFSGGTSYEQYF
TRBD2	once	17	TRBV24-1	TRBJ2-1	TGTGCCACCAGTGATCCCCCGTCTGCGGGAGGGGGGGATGAGCAGTTCTTC	CATSDPPSAGGGDEQFF
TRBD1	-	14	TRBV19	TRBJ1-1	TGTGCCAGTAACGACAGGGGGCGACAGACTGAAGCTTTCTTT	CASNDRGRQTEAFF
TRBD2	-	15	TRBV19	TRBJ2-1	TGTGCCAGTAGTATGGGTCTAGCGGGGGGGAATGAGCAGTTCTTC	CASSMGLAGGNEQFF
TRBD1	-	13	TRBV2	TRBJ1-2	TGTGCCAGCAGTGAGGGACAGGGGAGGGGCTACACCTTC	CASSEGQGRGYTF
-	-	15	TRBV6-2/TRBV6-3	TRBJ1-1	TGTGCCAGCAGTTTCCCCTCAGGGAGGCGTACTGAAGCTTTCTTT	CASSFPSGRRTEAFF
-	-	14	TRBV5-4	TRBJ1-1	TGTGCCAGCAGGACGGGGACATCGGGCACTGAAGCTTTCTTT	CASRTGTSGTEAFF
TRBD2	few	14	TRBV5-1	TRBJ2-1	TGCGCCAGCAGCCAGGGACTAGCGGGGGGCCTTCAGTTCTTC	CASSQGLAGGLQFF
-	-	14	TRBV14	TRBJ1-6	TGTGCCAGCAGCCCCACAGGGCGCGAGCACCGGCTCCACTTT	CASSPTGREHRLHF
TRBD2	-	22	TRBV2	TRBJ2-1	TGTGCCAGCACTTTTTTTGGTAGTGGGACTAGCGGGAGTCGGACCTCCTACAATGAGCAGTTCTTC	CASTFFGSGTSGSRTSYNEQFF
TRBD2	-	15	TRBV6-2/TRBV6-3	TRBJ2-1	TGTGCCAGCAGTCTTACTAGCGGGAAGTACAATGAGCAGTTCTTC	CASSLTSGKYNEQFF